This T cell receptor (beta chain) was captured in a study of tumor-infiltrating lymphocytes in primary liver carcinoma. Germline DNA was extracted alongside blood RNA, which was obtained from unsorted whole blood. No patient had received treatment, and all had chronic HBV infection. Before any surgery took place, 3 to 4.5 milliliters of peripheral blood were collected. Study observations and caveats: Pairs of tumor regions overlapped more than tumor-adjacent and tumor-blood pairs did.

With around 500 ng total RNA as template and a constant-region primer, TCR beta cDNA was made. Slightly modified ARM-PCR, run as three nested multiplex PCR rounds, produced the TCR beta libraries. TCRdb passed the multiplex PCR reads through MiXCR, listing each CDR3 protein once. Among about 200,000 distinct CDR3 sequences listed, less than 65% were seen once. This clonotype was detected many times. Antigen: not known. The TCR was taken from a woman aged 55-70 years with primary liver carcinoma and hepatitis B virus infection. The source material was peripheral blood.

Here the CDR3 DNA reads TGTGCCAGCAGCTTAGAAGGGGTGGGGGACATTCAGTACTTC. This encodes CASSLEGVGDIQYF. The V gene is TRBV7-8, the J gene TRBJ2-4; D tentatively reads TRBD1 or TRBD2 (5 bases each). Trimming took 1 base from V and 8 from J, leaving 12 bases between them. This CDR3 contains 14 residues. CDR1 is SGHVS and CDR2 is FQNEAQ in the germline V gene.